This T cell receptor beta chain was documented in a study of response to subunit inactivated influenza vaccine. TCRdb independently ran MiXCR on the RT-PCR reads; one entry per CDR3 protein. Altogether hundreds of thousands of distinct CDR3 sequences are present, 18% being singletons, with the ten largest covering roughly a tenth. Findings of the study overall: The authors suggested that few new T cells are recruited per seasonal influenza vaccination.

Concerning this clonotype: Its antigen is not known.

The source is a man aged 50-60 years who received an inactivated influenza vaccine. The sequenced sample was PBMCs from blood, obtained 5 to 6 days after vaccination.

CDR3 nucleotides: TGTGCCAGCATCCCTCCAGGGGACAGGGCCTCTCCCACTAACTATGGCTACACCTTC. Translating gives CASIPPGDRASPTNYGYTF. The V call is TRBV6-1, the J call TRBJ1-2, with TRBD1 matching over 9 bases. The CDR3 runs to 19 residues. Per germline, CDR1 MNHNS and CDR2 SASEGT. J lost 0 bases, V lost 7 bases, and 18 bases had no gene match.